This T cell receptor beta chain was captured by sequencing in a study of T-cell reconstitution after alpha-beta-depleted transplantation in children. V gave up 0 bases and J gave up 5 bases; unmatched junction bases: 3. Looked up from germline, CDR1 is DFQATT and CDR2 is SNEGSKA (reference sequence). This CDR3 is 13 amino acids long. Unique molecular identifiers were used in preparing the TCRbeta library. TCRdb called the PCR reads again in MiXCR, with one record for every CDR3 protein. The table shows around 400,000 distinct CDR3 sequences, with around 21% occurring only once. Material: PBMCs from the stem cell graft donor, obtained from the stem cell graft. This TCR was recovered from a human donor who donated a stem cell graft to a child with acute myeloid leukemia. The chain combines TRBV20-1 with TRBJ1-2; 7 positions match TRBD1. CDR3 sequence: CSARDQGGYGYTF. The DNA of the CDR3 is TGCAGTGCTAGAGATCAGGGGGGGTATGGCTACACCTTC.